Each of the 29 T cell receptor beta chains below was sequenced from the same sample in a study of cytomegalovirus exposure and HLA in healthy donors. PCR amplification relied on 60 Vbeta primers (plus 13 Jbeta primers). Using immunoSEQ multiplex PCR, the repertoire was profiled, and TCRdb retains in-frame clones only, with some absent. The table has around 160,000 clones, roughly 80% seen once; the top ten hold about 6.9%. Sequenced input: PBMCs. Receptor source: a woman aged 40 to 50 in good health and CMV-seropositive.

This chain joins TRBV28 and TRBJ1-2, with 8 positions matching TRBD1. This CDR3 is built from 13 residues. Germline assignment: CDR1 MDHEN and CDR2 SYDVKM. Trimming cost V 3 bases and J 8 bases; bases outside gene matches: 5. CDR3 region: CASSFTGGKGYTF. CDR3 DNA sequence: TGTGCCAGCAGTTTTACAGGGGGGAAAGGCTACACCTTC.

CDR3 DNA sequence: TGCGCCAGCAGCCCAAGAGGGGACAGTCTCCAAGAGACCCAGTACTTC. Its protein product is CASSPRGDSLQETQYF. The chain links TRBV5-1 to TRBJ2-5; TRBD1 matches at 7 bases. The germline gives CDR1 SGHRS, CDR2 YFSETQ. Trimming at V came to 4 bases and at J to 1 base, leaving 10 bases not matched to a gene. The CDR3 runs to 16 residues.

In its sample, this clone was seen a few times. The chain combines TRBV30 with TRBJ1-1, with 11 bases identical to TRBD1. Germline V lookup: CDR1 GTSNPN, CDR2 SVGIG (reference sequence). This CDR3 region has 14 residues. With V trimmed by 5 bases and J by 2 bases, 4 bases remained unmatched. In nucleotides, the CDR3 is TGTGCCTGGGGGACAGGGGGGGCCAACACTGAAGCTTTCTTT. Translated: CAWGTGGANTEAFF. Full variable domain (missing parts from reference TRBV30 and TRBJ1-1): SQTIHQWPATLVQPVGSPLSLECTVEGTSNPNLYWYRQAAGRGLQLLFYSVGIGQISSEVPQNLSASRPQDRQFILSSKKLLLSDSGFYLCAWGTGGANTEAFFGQGTRLTVV.

CDR3 loop: CASSRQTGATEAFF. Here the CDR3 DNA reads TGTGCCAGCAGCAGGCAGACAGGGGCCACTGAAGCTTTCTTT. The V gene is TRBV9, the J gene TRBJ1-1, with 8 positions matching TRBD1. Germline assignment: CDR1 SGDLS and CDR2 YYNGEE. This CDR3 is built from 14 residues. The junction had 6 bases not matched to a gene; V was cut back by 4 bases and J by 4 bases.

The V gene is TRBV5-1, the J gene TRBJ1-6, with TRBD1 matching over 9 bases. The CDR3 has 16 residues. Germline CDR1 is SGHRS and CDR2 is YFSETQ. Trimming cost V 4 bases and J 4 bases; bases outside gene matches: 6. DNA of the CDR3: TGCGCCAGCAGCCCCGGGACAGGGCGATATAATTCACCCCTCCACTTT. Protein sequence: CASSPGTGRYNSPLHF. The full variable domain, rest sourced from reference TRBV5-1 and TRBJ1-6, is KAGVTQTPRYLIKTRGQQVTLSCSPISGHRSVSWYQQTPGQGLQFLFEYFSETQRNKGNFPGRFSGRQFSNSRSEMNVSTLELGDSALYLCASSPGTGRYNSPLHFGNGTRLTVT.

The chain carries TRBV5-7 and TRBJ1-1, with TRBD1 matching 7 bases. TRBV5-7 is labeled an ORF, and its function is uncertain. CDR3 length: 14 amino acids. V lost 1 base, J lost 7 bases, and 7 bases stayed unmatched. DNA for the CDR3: TGTGCCAGCAGCTTGAGACAGGGAACGATTGAAGCTTTCTTT. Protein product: CASSLRQGTIEAFF.

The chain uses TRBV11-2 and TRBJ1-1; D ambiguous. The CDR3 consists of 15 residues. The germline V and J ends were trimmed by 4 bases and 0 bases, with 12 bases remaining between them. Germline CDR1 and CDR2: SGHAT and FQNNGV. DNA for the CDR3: TGTGCCAGCAGCTCGTCCGCGGAGGTGAACACTGAAGCTTTCTTT. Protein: CASSSSAEVNTEAFF.

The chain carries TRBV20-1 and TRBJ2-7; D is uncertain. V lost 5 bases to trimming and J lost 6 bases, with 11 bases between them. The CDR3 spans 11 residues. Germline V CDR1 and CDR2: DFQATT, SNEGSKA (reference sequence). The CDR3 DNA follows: TGCAGTGCTCCCCGTGGGCCCGAGCAGTACTTC. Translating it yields CSAPRGPEQYF.

CDR3 nucleotides: TGTGCCAGCAGCACCGGGACAACCGTGGTCTATGGCTACACCTTC. This codes for CASSTGTTVVYGYTF. The V gene is TRBV5-4, the J gene TRBJ1-2; D perhaps matches TRBD1 (6 bases). The CDR3 spans 15 residues. CDR1 SGHNT and CDR2 YYREEE come from the germline V gene (reference sequence). The V end was cut by 4 bases, the J end by 4 bases, with 17 bases between. The full variable domain, completed using reference TRBV5-4 and TRBJ1-2, is ETGVTQSPTHLIKTRGQQVTLRCSSQSGHNTVSWYQQALGQGPQFIFQYYREEENGRGNFPPRFSGLQFPNYSSELNVNALELDDSALYLCASSTGTTVVYGYTFGSGTRLTVV.

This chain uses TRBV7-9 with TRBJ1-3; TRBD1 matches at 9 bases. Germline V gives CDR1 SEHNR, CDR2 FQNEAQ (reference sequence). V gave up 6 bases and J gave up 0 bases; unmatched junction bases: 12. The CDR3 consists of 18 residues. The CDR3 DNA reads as TGTGCCAGCAGTTATACCACCGGGACAGGGTACTCTGGAAACACCATATATTTT. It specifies CASSYTTGTGYSGNTIYF.

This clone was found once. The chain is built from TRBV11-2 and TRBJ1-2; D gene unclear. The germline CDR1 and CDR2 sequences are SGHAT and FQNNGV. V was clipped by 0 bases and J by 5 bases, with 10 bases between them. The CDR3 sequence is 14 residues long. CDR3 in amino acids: CASSLEQNLYGYTF. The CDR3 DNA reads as TGTGCCAGCAGCTTAGAACAGAACTTATATGGCTACACCTTC.

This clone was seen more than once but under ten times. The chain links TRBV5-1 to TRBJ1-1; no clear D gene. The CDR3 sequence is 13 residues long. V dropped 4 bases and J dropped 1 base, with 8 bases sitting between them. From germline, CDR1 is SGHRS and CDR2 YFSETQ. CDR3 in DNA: TGCGCCAGCAGCACTGGTGGGAACACTGAAGCTTTCTTT. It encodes CASSTGGNTEAFF.

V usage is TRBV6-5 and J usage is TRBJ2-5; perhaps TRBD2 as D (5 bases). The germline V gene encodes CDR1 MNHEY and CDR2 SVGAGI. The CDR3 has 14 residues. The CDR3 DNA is TGTGCGGTAAACGACGGAGGCACCCGGGAGACCCAGTACTTC. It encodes CAVNDGGTRETQYF.

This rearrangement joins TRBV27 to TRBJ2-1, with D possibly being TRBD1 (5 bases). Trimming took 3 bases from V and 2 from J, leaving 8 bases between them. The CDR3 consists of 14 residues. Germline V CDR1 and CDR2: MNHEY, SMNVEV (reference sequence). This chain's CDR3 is CASSFRDTYNEQFF. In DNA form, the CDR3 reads TGTGCCAGCAGTTTCAGGGATACCTACAATGAGCAGTTCTTC.

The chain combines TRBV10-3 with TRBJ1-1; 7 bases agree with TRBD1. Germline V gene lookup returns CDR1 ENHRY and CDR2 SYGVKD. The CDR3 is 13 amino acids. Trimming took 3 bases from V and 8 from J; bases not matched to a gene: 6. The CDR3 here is CAISDRTGKEAFF. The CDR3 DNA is TGTGCCATCAGTGATCGGACAGGAAAAGAAGCTTTCTTT.

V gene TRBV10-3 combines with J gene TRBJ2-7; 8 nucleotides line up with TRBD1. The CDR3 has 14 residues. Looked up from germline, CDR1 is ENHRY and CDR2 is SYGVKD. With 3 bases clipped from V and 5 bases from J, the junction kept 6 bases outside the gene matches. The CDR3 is CAISEEGQADEQYF. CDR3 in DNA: TGTGCCATCAGTGAAGAGGGACAGGCGGACGAGCAGTACTTC.

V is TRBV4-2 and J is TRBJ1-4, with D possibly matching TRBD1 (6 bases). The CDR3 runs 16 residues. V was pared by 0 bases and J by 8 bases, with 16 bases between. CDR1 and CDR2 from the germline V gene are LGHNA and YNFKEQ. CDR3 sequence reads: CASSQDPGGGFEKLFF. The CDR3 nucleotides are TGTGCCAGCAGCCAAGATCCCGGGGGGGGCTTCGAAAAACTGTTTTTT.

The CDR3 DNA sequence: TGTGCCAGCAGTGGTTTCTCCCGTCCCAATGAGCAGTTCTTC. Translation: CASSGFSRPNEQFF. The gene calls are TRBV2 and TRBJ2-1; D is unresolved. Germline V gene sequence: CDR1 SNHLY, CDR2 FYNNEI. The CDR3 has 14 amino acids. V gave up 4 bases and J gave up 6 bases, with 13 bases separating them.

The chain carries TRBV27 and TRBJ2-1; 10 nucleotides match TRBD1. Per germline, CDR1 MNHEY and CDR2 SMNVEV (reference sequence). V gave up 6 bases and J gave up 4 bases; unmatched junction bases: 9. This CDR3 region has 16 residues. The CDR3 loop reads CASSSPDRGVYNEQFF. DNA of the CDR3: TGTGCCAGCAGCTCGCCGGACAGGGGGGTTTACAATGAGCAGTTCTTC.

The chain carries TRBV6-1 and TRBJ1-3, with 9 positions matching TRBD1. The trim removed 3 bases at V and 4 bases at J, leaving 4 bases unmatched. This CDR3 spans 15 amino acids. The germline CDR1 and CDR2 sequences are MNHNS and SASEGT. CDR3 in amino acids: CASSEDRGAGNTIYF. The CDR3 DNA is TGTGCCAGCAGTGAGGACAGGGGAGCAGGAAACACCATATATTTT.

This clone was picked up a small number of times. The chain's CDR3 is CASSYGRANVPNTEAFF. In nucleotides, the CDR3 is TGTGCCAGCAGCTACGGCAGGGCAAACGTACCGAACACTGAAGCTTTCTTT. The gene calls are TRBV5-4 and TRBJ1-1, with a weak D call TRBD1 (5 bases). The V and J ends lost 3 bases and 1 base respectively, with 19 bases between them. Germline values: CDR1 SGHNT, CDR2 YYREEE (reference sequence). The CDR3 runs to 17 residues.

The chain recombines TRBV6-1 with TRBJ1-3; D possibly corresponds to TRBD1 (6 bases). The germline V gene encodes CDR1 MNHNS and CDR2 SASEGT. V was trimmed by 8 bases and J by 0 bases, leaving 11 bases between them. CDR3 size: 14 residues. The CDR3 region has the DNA TGTGCCAGCTCGGACAGCTTCTCTGGAAACACCATATATTTT. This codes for CASSDSFSGNTIYF.

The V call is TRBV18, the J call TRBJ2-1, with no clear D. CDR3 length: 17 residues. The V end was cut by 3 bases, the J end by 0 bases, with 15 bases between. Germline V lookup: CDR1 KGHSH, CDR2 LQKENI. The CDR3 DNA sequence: TGTGCCAGCTCACCCCCACGGGTCGGCAGCTCCTACAATGAGCAGTTCTTC. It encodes CASSPPRVGSSYNEQFF.

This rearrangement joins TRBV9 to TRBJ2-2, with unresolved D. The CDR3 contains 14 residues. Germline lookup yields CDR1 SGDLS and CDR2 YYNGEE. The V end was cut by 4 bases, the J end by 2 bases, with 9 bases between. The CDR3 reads CASSSDFNTGELFF. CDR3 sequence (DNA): TGTGCCAGCAGCTCAGACTTTAACACCGGGGAGCTGTTTTTT.

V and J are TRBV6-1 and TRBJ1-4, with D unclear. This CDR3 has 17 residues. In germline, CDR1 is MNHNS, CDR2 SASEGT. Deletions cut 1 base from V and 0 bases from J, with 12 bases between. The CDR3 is CASSEGGIGATNEKLFF. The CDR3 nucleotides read TGTGCCAGCAGTGAAGGAGGGATTGGCGCAACTAATGAAAAACTGTTTTTT.

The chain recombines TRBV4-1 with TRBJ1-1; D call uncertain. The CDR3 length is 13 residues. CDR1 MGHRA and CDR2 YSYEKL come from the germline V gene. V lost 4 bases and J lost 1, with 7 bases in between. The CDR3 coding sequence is TGCGCCAGCAGCCCATACAAGAACACTGAAGCTTTCTTT. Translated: CASSPYKNTEAFF.

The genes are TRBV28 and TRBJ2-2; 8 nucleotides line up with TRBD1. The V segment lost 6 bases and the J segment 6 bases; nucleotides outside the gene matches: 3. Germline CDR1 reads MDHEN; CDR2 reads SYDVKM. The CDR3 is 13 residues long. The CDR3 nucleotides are TGTGCCAGCAGGACAGGGGTTGCCGGGGAGCTGTTTTTT. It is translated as CASRTGVAGELFF.

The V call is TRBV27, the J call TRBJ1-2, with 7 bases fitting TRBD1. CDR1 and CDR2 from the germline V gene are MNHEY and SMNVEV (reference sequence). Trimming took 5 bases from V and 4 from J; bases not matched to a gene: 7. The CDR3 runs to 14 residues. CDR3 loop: CASSTYRGTYGYTF. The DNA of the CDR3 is TGTGCCAGCAGTACTTACAGGGGAACCTATGGCTACACCTTC.

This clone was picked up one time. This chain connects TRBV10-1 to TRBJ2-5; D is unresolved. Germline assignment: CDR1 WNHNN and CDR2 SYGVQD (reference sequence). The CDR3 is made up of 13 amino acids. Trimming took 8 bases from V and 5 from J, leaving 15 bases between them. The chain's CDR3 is CASADHPRETQYF. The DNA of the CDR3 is TGCGCCAGCGCTGACCATCCGCGGGAGACCCAGTACTTC.